The entry that follows covers one TCR beta chain sequence. This clonotype was picked up a small number of times. It has no known antigen specificity. No much larger clone is present one base from it, and per-base qualities are unavailable. Cut back by 3 bases and 8 bases, the V and J ends lie 21 bases apart. CDR3 length: 15 amino acids, cysteine to phenylalanine. Of the read, only the CDR3 DNA is kept; its 45 bases are in frame from base 1. CDR1 and CDR2, per the germline V gene (reference sequence), are DFQATT and SNEGSKA. Each patient had bone marrow sampled at the time of active disease. Ficoll-Hypaque density gradient centrifugation was used to isolate the bone marrow mononuclear cells. To remove myeloma plasma cells, the cells were labeled with CD138 magnetic microbeads on a MACS separator, and CD138-negative cells were then collected by negative selection. Flow cytometry on an Attune NxT with CD138 antibodies was used to check the purity of the isolated cells. TRIzol reagent was used to extract total RNA, which was then quantified with a NanoDrop spectrophotometer. Paired RNA-seq and IR-seq were performed on the CD138-negative bone marrow sample of each patient.

The sample belongs to a study of read filtering for tumor transcriptome and immune sequencing (dated by TCRdb to 2018 to 2020). For the wider study: Of the patients in the cohort, more than 16 were male and some 15 were female, and their mean age was 65.9 years, with a range of roughly 40 to 80. By revised international staging, 8 patients were R-ISS I, under 20 were R-ISS II and about seven were R-ISS III. Whole-transcriptome libraries were prepared with the TruSeq RNA Access Library Prep Kit after DNase treatment. Per sample, about 4.05 to 10.27 million TCR-region mapped reads were obtained with IR-seq, compared with only about 85 to 1,400 with RNA-seq. Using the same bone marrow samples, the study ran both targeted immune repertoire sequencing and bulk whole-transcriptome sequencing and then compared the TCR repertoires from each method. One of the main goals was to work out a read-filtering strategy for immune repertoire data, in particular whether clonotypes backed by only a single read should be removed. Results the study describes overall, beyond this receptor: Single-read clonotypes made up about 82% of clonotypes but about 3.6% of total reads in IR-seq, and about three quarters of clonotypes and roughly 48% of reads in RNA-seq. Compared with RNA-seq, IR-seq captured clonotypes at much greater depth and more reliably, and a smaller IR-seq throughput was enough to identify most of the shared clonotypes. The sorted CD138-negative fraction was composed of a mixed bone marrow immune population rather than of purified T cells. The correlation between IR-seq and RNA-seq shared clonotype proportions rose when single-read clonotypes were removed.

TCR libraries were built from about 370 ng RNA with the Immunoverse kit, using molecular barcoded adaptors covering alpha/delta and beta/gamma chains. TCR library preparation was performed with the same RNA that was used for transcriptome sequencing. TCR libraries were sequenced on an Illumina HiSeq 4000 with 2 x 150 cycles. The paper's processing steps were these. TCR reads were aligned to human V, D, J and C references and assembled into CDR3 clonotypes with MiXCR, including quality filtering and error correction. Clonotype counts and gene usage diversity were analyzed with the tcR package in R. For inspection of raw mapping reads, RNA-seq reads were mapped by STAR aligner version 2.5.3a onto GRCh37 of the human genome. To test how sequencing depth affected the clonotypes detected, IR-seq fastq files were randomly downsampled with Seqtk 1.3. TCRdb reanalyzed the raw reads on its own, using fastp at Q25 for trimming and MiXCR for clone calling, and kept in-frame beta chains. Rows are combined by CDR3 protein, so each entry shows the most common genes and DNA. TCRdb's processing, not the authors', yielded these V and J calls. Within this sample are over 20,000 distinct CDR3 sequences, with roughly an eighth of them counted one time only. The top ten constitute 66% of the sample.

This clonotype originated in a donor aged 40 or over with multiple myeloma. Material for sequencing was a population of CD138-negative cells sorted from bone marrow. Interpreted using the paper, the cell subset or site label stands for: bone marrow mononuclear cells depleted of CD138+ plasma/myeloma cells by negative magnetic selection. Recombination joined TRBV20-1 with TRBJ2-3; TRBD2 is a possible D gene, resting on 6 matching bases. The CDR3: CSASSTSPTRGTQYF. The DNA reads TGCAGTGCTAGCTCCACTAGCCCTACTAGAGGTACGCAGTATTTT.